This record covers a single TCR beta chain. Participants, roughly 18 to 90 years old, spanned 24 US areas. Symptom resolution, clearance, or two negative PCRs marked the recovered donors of Cohort 3. The sample belongs to a study of blood T cell repertoires in COVID-19. About the research overall: Sample material is recorded as cDNA or gDNA derived from T cells, B-cell-depleted T cells, or PBMCs.

The length of the CDR3 is 15 residues. Germline CDR1 and CDR2: KGHSH and LQKENI. V lost 0 bases to trimming and J lost 4 bases; unmatched junction nucleotides: 4. TCRdb's copy holds only in-frame clones and misses some; the assay was immunoSEQ multiplex PCR. Here the sample spans a few hundred thousand clones, roughly 88% being singletons. This chain uses TRBV18 with TRBJ1-2; TRBD1 matches at 8 bases. This clonotype originated in a man aged 30-40 years who had recovered from COVID-19. Source material: PBMCs or T cells enriched from blood (not recorded which). The CDR3, as DNA: TGTGCCAGCTCACCACCTGGACAGGGCGTCTATGGCTACACCTTC. Amino acids: CASSPPGQGVYGYTF.